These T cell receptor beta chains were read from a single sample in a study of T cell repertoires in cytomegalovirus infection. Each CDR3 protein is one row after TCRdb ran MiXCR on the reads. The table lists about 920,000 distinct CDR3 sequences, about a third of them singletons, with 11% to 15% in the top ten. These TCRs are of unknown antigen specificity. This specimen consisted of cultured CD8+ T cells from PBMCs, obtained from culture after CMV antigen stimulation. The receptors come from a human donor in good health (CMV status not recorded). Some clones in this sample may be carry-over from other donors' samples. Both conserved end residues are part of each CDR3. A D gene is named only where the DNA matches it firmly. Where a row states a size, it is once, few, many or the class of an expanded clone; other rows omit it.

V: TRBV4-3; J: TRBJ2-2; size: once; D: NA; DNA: TGCGCCAGCAGCCAAGGTGTCAGGGGCACCGGGGAGCTGTTTTTT; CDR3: CASSQGVRGTGELFF
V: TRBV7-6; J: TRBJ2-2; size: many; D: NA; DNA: TGTGCCAGCAGCTTAGACAGCGATAGCACCGGGGAGCTGTTTTTT; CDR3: CASSLDSDSTGELFF
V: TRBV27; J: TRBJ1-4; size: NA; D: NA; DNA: TGTGCCAGCAGCCCCGGGTCCTCAACTAATGAAAAACTGTTTTTT; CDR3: CASSPGSSTNEKLFF
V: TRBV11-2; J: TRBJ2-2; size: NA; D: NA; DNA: TGTGCCAGCAGCCCTGGACAGTACACCGGGGAGCTGTTTTTT; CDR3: CASSPGQYTGELFF
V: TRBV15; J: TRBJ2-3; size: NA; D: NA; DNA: TGTGCCACCAGCAGAGACAGGGCCAGCACAGATACGCAGTATTTT; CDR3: CATSRDRASTDTQYF
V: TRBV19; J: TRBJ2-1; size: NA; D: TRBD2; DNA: TGTGCCAGTAACCCGCTCTCTGGACTAGCCTCCTACAATGAGCAGTTCTTC; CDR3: CASNPLSGLASYNEQFF
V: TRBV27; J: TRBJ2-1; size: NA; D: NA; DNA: TGTGCCAGCAGTTTTGTGGCAGGGAATGAGCAGTTCTTC; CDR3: CASSFVAGNEQFF
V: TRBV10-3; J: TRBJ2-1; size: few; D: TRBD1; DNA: TGTGCCATCACGGGGGGGGGGACAGGGGCCTACAATGAGCAGTTCTTC; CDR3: CAITGGGTGAYNEQFF
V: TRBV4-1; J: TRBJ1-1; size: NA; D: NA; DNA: TGCGCCAGCAGCCAAGACGTCATGAACACTGAAGCTTTCTTT; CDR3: CASSQDVMNTEAFF
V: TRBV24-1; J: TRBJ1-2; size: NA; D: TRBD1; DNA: TGTGCCACCAGTGATCATGGACAGGATTATAACTATGGCTACACCTTC; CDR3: CATSDHGQDYNYGYTF